Each of the 6 T cell receptor beta chains below was sequenced from the same sample in a study of blood T cell repertoires in COVID-19. Clones were sequenced by immunoSEQ multiplex PCR, and TCRdb holds only the in-frame ones, with some missing. This sample yields 160,000 or so clones, of which around 82% are seen a single time; 15% to 20% belongs to the top ten. The sample consisted of PBMCs or T cells enriched from blood (not recorded which). These receptors all come from a man aged 55 to 70 who had recovered from COVID-19.

CDR3 DNA sequence: TGTGCCTGCCCCAAAGGTGGGGGGATGAACACTGAAGCTTTCTTT. This sequence encodes CACPKGGGMNTEAFF. The genes are TRBV30 and TRBJ1-1, with TRBD1 as a possible D gene (5 bases). The germline V gene encodes CDR1 GTSNPN and CDR2 SVGIG (reference sequence). The V end lost 6 bases, the J end lost 0 bases, and 17 bases lay between the germline ends. The CDR3 loop spans 15 amino acids.

The V and J genes are TRBV27 and TRBJ2-2; 11 positions match TRBD2. The germline gives CDR1 MNHEY, CDR2 SMNVEV (reference sequence). CDR3 size: 16 residues. V gave up 2 bases and J gave up 1 base; unmatched junction bases: 0. As DNA, the CDR3 is TGTGCCAGCAGTTTACTAGCGGGGGGGAACACCGGGGAGCTGTTTTTT. It specifies CASSLLAGGNTGELFF.

The rearrangement uses TRBV5-4 and TRBJ2-7; 9 bases match TRBD2. Trimming removed 2 bases from V and 2 bases from J; junction bases left unmatched: 8. Germline CDR1 is SGHNT and CDR2 is YYREEE (reference sequence). This CDR3 is built from 16 residues. The CDR3 protein is CASSLGVASGAYEQYF. DNA for the CDR3: TGTGCCAGCAGCTTAGGGGTGGCTAGCGGGGCCTACGAGCAGTACTTC.

The rearrangement uses TRBV7-2 and TRBJ1-5; possible D gene TRBD1, 5 bases. The CDR3 is made up of 13 amino acids. V was clipped by 10 bases and J by 3 bases, with 13 bases between them. Germline CDR1 is SGHTA and CDR2 is FQGNSA. The CDR3 loop is CATSDRPNQPQHF. The CDR3 DNA is TGTGCCACCTCCGACAGACCCAATCAGCCCCAGCATTTT.

The gene calls are TRBV28 and TRBJ1-1; the match to TRBD1 covers 9 bases. Germline CDR1 and CDR2: MDHEN and SYDVKM. V trimming: 4 bases; J trimming: 5 bases; junction bases outside the gene matches: 8. This CDR3 is 15 amino acids long. The CDR3 sequence: CASSSPGTGKTEAFF. The DNA of the CDR3 is TGTGCCAGCAGTTCCCCCGGGACAGGGAAAACTGAAGCTTTCTTT. The entire variable domain, with the rest obtained from reference TRBV28 and TRBJ1-1, is as follows: DVKVTQSSRYLVKRTGEKVFLECVQDMDHENMFWYRQDPGLGLRLIYFSYDVKMKEKGDIPEGYSVSREKKERFSLILESASTNQTSMYLCASSSPGTGKTEAFFGQGTRLTVV.

The chain combines TRBV5-6 with TRBJ2-7; TRBD2 matches 11 bases. Trimming cost V 4 bases and J 7 bases; bases outside gene matches: 10. CDR1 SGHDT and CDR2 YYEEEE come from the germline V gene. CDR3 length equals 15 residues. CDR3 sequence: CASSVLAGGPGEQYF. CDR3 DNA: TGTGCCAGCAGCGTTTTAGCGGGGGGGCCGGGAGAGCAGTACTTC.